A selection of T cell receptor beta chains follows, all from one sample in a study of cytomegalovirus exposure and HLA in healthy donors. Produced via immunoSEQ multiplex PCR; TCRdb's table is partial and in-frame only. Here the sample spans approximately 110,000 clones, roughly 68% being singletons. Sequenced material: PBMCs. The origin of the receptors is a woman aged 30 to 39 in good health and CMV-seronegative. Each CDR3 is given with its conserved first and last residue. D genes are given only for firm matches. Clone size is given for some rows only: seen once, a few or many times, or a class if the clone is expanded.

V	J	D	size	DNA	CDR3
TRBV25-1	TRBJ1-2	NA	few	TGTGCCAGCAGTTTGGACTTTAACTATGGCTACACCTTC	CASSLDFNYGYTF
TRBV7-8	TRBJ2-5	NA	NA	TGTGCCAGCAGCTTAGTCCGTTTAGCGTCAGAGACCCAGTACTTC	CASSLVRLASETQYF
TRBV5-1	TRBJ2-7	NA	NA	TGCGCCAGCAGCCTGGGGCGGGACCGAGCCTACGAGCAGTACTTC	CASSLGRDRAYEQYF
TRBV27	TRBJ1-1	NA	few	TGTGCCAGCAGTTACACAGGGCAGGGCACTGAAGCTTTCTTT	CASSYTGQGTEAFF
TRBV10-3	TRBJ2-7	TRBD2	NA	TGTGCCATCAGTCCACTAGCGGAGAACTACGAGCAGTACTTC	CAISPLAENYEQYF
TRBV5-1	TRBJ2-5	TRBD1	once	TGCGCCAGCAGCTGGGGGACAGGGTATGGATCGGGAGAGACCCAGTACTTC	CASSWGTGYGSGETQYF
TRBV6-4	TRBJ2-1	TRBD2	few	TGTGCCAGCAGTTTTCTAGCGGGAGAGGGCAATGAGCAGTTCTTC	CASSFLAGEGNEQFF
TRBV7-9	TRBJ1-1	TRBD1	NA	TGTGCCAGCAGCGGTACAGGGGGCACTGAAGCTTTCTTT	CASSGTGGTEAFF
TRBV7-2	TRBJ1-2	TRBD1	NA	TGTGCCAGCAGCTTAAAGGGGGACAGGGGGCAGTCTGGCTACACCTTC	CASSLKGDRGQSGYTF
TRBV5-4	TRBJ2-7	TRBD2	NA	TGTGCCAGCAGCCCCAGCGGGGGGAGGGCCTACGAGCAGTACTTC	CASSPSGGRAYEQYF
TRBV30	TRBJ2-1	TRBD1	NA	TGTGCCTGGAGTCGACAGGGGGCGAATGAGCAGTTCTTC	CAWSRQGANEQFF
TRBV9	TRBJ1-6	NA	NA	TGTGCCAGCAGCACGCCAGGGGAAAATTCACCCCTCCACTTT	CASSTPGENSPLHF
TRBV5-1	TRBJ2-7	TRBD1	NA	TGCGCCAGCAGCTGGGACAGCTCCTACGAGCAGTACTTC	CASSWDSSYEQYF
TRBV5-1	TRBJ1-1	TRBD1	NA	TGCGCCAGCAGCTCTACAGGGGGGGCCACTGAAGCTTTCTTT	CASSSTGGATEAFF
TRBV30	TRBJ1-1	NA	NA	TGTGCCTGGCGGAGGGGCTTGGACACTGAAGCTTTCTTT	CAWRRGLDTEAFF
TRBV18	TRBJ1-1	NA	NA	TGTGCCAGCTCCCGATCCGGACAGAACACTGAAGCTTTCTTT	CASSRSGQNTEAFF
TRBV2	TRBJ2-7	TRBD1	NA	TGTGCCAGCAGTGAAGGGGCAGGGGGCTACTACGAGCAGTACTTC	CASSEGAGGYYEQYF
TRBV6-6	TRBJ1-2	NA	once	TGTGCCAGCAGTTACTCTACGGGTCGTCGAGGCTACACCTTC	CASSYSTGRRGYTF
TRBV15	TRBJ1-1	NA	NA	TGTGCCACCAGCAGAGAAGGGGGAGGGGACACTGAAGCTTTCTTT	CATSREGGGDTEAFF
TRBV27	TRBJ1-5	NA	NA	TGTGCCAGCACCCCACGGGGGGGCTATAGCAATCAGCCCCAGCATTTT	CASTPRGGYSNQPQHF
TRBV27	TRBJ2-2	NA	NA	TGTGCCAGCAGCAGGCGCGCCGGGGAGCTGTTTTTT	CASSRRAGELFF
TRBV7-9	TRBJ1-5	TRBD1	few	TGTGCCAGCAGCTTAACAGGGGGAAGCAATCAGCCCCAGCATTTT	CASSLTGGSNQPQHF
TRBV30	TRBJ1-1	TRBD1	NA	TGTGCCTGGAGTTTACAGGGGCGGACTGAAGCTTTCTTT	CAWSLQGRTEAFF
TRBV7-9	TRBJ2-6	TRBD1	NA	TGTGCCAGCAGCTTATGGGGGACAGGGGGCGATGGGGCCAACGTCCTGACTTTC	CASSLWGTGGDGANVLTF
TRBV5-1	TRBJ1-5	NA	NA	TGCGCCAGCAGCTTGGCGCCCGGGGGGCCCCAGCATTTT	CASSLAPGGPQHF
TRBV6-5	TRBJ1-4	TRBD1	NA	TGTGCCAGCGGCCTACAGGGGTATAATGAAAAACTGTTTTTT	CASGLQGYNEKLFF
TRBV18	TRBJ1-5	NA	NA	TGTGCCAGCTCACTCCAGGGGAATCAGCCCCAGCATTTT	CASSLQGNQPQHF
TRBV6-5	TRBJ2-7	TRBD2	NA	TGTGCCAGCAGTCCCTATAGCGGGAGCTCCTACGAGCAGTACTTC	CASSPYSGSSYEQYF
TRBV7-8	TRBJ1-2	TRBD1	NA	TGTGCCAGCAGCTCCCTTAGACGGACAGGGAGCGGAGGCTATGGCTACACCTTC	CASSSLRRTGSGGYGYTF
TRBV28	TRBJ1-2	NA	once	TGTGCCAGCAGGGTGGGAGCGGGGTATGGCTACACCTTC	CASRVGAGYGYTF
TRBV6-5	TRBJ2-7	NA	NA	TGTGCCAGCAGTTACGGATCGCGGTCCTACGAGCAGTACTTC	CASSYGSRSYEQYF
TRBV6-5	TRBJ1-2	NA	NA	TGTGCCAGCAGTTACTCGAATGCAAGCCCTAGGGGCTACACCTTC	CASSYSNASPRGYTF
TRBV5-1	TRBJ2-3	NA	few	TGCGCCAGCAGCTTGGGGGCCCTCACAGATACGCAGTATTTT	CASSLGALTDTQYF
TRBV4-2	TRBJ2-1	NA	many	TGTGCCAGCAGCCAAGAGGGGGGACTCTACAATGAGCAGTTCTTC	CASSQEGGLYNEQFF
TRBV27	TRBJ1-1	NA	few	TGTGCCAGCAGTCCGACAGGTATGAACACTGAAGCTTTCTTT	CASSPTGMNTEAFF
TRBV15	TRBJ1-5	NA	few	TGTGCCACCAGCAGAGCTTTGTTGCAGCCCCAGCATTTT	CATSRALLQPQHF
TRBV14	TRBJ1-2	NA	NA	TGTGCCAGCAGCCAGGCGGGACCGGATGGCTACACCTTC	CASSQAGPDGYTF
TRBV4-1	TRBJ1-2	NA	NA	TGCGCCAGCAGCCAAGACCCCGCGCACGCTGCTGGCTACACCTTC	CASSQDPAHAAGYTF
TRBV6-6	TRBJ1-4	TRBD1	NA	TGTGCCAGCAGCGAGGGTTCAGGGGGGAATGAAAAACTGTTTTTT	CASSEGSGGNEKLFF
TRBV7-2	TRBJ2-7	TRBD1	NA	TGTGCCAGCAGCTTAGTGTTCTGGGGGACAGGGGAAAACGAGCAGTACTTC	CASSLVFWGTGENEQYF
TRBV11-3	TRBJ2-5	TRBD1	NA	TGTGCCAGCAGCACACGGGACAGGGGAGAGACCCAGTACTTC	CASSTRDRGETQYF
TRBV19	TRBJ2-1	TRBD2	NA	TGTGCCAGTACCCCGGGAGGTCCTCTTAATGAGCAGTTCTTC	CASTPGGPLNEQFF
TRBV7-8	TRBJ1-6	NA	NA	TGTGCCAGTACTCGACAGGTTATAGATTCACCCCTCCACTTT	CASTRQVIDSPLHF
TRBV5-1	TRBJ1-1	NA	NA	TGCGCCAGCAGCCGAACCTCTGACAGGCGGACTGAAGCTTTCTTT	CASSRTSDRRTEAFF
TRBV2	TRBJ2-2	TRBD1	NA	TGTGCCAGCAGTGGGACAGGACGGGCCGGGGAGCTGTTTTTT	CASSGTGRAGELFF
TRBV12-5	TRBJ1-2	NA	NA	TGTGCTAGTGGTTTGCCAGGGGATGGCTACACCTTC	CASGLPGDGYTF
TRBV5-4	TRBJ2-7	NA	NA	TGTGCCAGCAGCTTGGAAGGGTTGTGGGGCCGCGAGCAGTACTTC	CASSLEGLWGREQYF
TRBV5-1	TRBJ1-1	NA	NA	TGCGCCAGCAGCTTGGGTCAGGGTAGGGGCACTGAAGCTTTCTTT	CASSLGQGRGTEAFF
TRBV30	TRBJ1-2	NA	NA	TGTGCCTGGAGTGCAACTAACTATGGCTACACCTTC	CAWSATNYGYTF
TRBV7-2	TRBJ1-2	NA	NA	TGTGCCAGCAGCCCCGCGGCCGGAAACTATGGCTACACCTTC	CASSPAAGNYGYTF